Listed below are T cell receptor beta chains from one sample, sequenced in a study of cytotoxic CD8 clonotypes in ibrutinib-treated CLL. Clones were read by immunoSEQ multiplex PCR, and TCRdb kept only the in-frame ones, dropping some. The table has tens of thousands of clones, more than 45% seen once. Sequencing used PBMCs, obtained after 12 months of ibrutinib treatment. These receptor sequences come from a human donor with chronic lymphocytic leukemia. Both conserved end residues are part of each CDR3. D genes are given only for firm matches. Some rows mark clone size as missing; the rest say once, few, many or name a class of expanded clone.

DNA: TGTGCCAGCAGCTGGAGAGATACGCAGTATTTT; CDR3: CASSWRDTQYF; V: TRBV27; D: -; size: -; J: TRBJ2-3
DNA: TGTGCCAGCAGTGGGTTTGTTGGGACAAAATACGAGCAGTACTTC; CDR3: CASSGFVGTKYEQYF; V: TRBV27; D: -; size: few; J: TRBJ2-7
DNA: TGCGCCAGCAGCAGGGGACAGGGGCCTAATTCACCCCTCCACTTT; CDR3: CASSRGQGPNSPLHF; V: TRBV5-1; D: TRBD1; size: -; J: TRBJ1-6
DNA: TGCGCCAGCAGCCCGACAGTTATGAACACTGAAGCTTTCTTT; CDR3: CASSPTVMNTEAFF; V: TRBV5-1; D: -; size: -; J: TRBJ1-1
DNA: TGTGCCAGCAGTTTAGGTCTAGCGGGAGTCGAGCAGTACTTC; CDR3: CASSLGLAGVEQYF; V: TRBV28; D: TRBD2; size: -; J: TRBJ2-7
DNA: TGTGCCTGGGAGAAACAGGGTACAGAGACCCAGTACTTC; CDR3: CAWEKQGTETQYF; V: TRBV30; D: -; size: medium-sized; J: TRBJ2-5
DNA: TGCGCCAGCAGAGCCTACAGGGGGGGACAAGAGACCCAGTACTTC; CDR3: CASRAYRGGQETQYF; V: TRBV10-2; D: -; size: -; J: TRBJ2-5
DNA: TGTGCCAGCACCCCGACCGGGACTAGCGGGAGAGATGAGCAGTTCTTC; CDR3: CASTPTGTSGRDEQFF; V: TRBV6-6; D: TRBD2; size: few; J: TRBJ2-1
DNA: TGCAGTGCTAGAGGTGGGACTGAAGCTTTCTTT; CDR3: CSARGGTEAFF; V: TRBV20-1; D: -; size: -; J: TRBJ1-1
DNA: TGCGCCAGCGGATCGACAGCTAGCTCAGATACGCAGTATTTT; CDR3: CASGSTASSDTQYF; V: TRBV5-1; D: -; size: -; J: TRBJ2-3
DNA: TGTGCCAGCAGCCAAGATCGCCTAAAACTGTTTTTT; CDR3: CASSQDRLKLFF; V: TRBV14; D: -; size: -; J: TRBJ1-4
DNA: TGTGCCAGCACCGGAGTCGACAGGAACTACGAGCAGTACTTC; CDR3: CASTGVDRNYEQYF; V: TRBV5-6; D: -; size: -; J: TRBJ2-7
DNA: TGTGCCAGTACCTTCGGCTATGGCTACACCTTC; CDR3: CASTFGYGYTF; V: TRBV19; D: -; size: -; J: TRBJ1-2
DNA: TGTGCCAGCAGTAATCCTAGCACAGATACGCAGTATTTT; CDR3: CASSNPSTDTQYF; V: TRBV28; D: -; size: -; J: TRBJ2-3
DNA: TGTGCCTGGAGTCGCATCCGGGACGCTGAAGCTTTCTTT; CDR3: CAWSRIRDAEAFF; V: TRBV30; D: -; size: many; J: TRBJ1-1
DNA: TGCGCCAGCAGCTTGGGGGTAAGCTATGGCTACACCTTC; CDR3: CASSLGVSYGYTF; V: TRBV5-1; D: -; size: -; J: TRBJ1-2
DNA: TGTGCCAGCAGGATGGCCGGGGCCTGGACCGGGGAGCTGTTTTTT; CDR3: CASRMAGAWTGELFF; V: TRBV2; D: -; size: few; J: TRBJ2-2
DNA: TGTGCCAGCTCACCACCAGGTAGCGGGAGTAACGAGCAGTACTTC; CDR3: CASSPPGSGSNEQYF; V: TRBV18; D: TRBD2; size: -; J: TRBJ2-7
DNA: TGTGCCAGCAGCCGTGACAGGGGTGAAAAACTGTTTTTT; CDR3: CASSRDRGEKLFF; V: TRBV11-2; D: TRBD1; size: -; J: TRBJ1-4
DNA: TGTGCCAGCAGCCGGACAGGGGGCTACGAGCAGTACTTC; CDR3: CASSRTGGYEQYF; V: TRBV28; D: TRBD1; size: -; J: TRBJ2-7
DNA: TGTGCCAGCAGGTCGGGACAGGGGGCGCTCCACGAGCAGTACTTC; CDR3: CASRSGQGALHEQYF; V: TRBV2; D: TRBD1; size: large; J: TRBJ2-7
DNA: TGTGCCAGCAGCTTCGGGGGAGTCTACGAGCAGTACTTC; CDR3: CASSFGGVYEQYF; V: TRBV5-6; D: -; size: -; J: TRBJ2-7